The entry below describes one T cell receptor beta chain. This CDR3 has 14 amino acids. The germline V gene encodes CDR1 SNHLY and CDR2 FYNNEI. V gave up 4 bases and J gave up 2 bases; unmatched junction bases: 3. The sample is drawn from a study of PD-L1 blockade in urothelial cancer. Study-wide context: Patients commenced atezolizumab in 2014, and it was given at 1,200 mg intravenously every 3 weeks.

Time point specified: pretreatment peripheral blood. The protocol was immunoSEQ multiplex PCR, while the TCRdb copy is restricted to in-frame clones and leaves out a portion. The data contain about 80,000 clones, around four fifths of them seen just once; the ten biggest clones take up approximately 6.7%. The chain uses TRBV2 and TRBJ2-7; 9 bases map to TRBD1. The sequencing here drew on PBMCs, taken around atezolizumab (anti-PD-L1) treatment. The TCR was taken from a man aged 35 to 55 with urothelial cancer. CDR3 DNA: TGTGCCAGCAGTGGCGGGACAGGGCCCTACGAGCAGTACTTC. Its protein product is CASSGGTGPYEQYF.